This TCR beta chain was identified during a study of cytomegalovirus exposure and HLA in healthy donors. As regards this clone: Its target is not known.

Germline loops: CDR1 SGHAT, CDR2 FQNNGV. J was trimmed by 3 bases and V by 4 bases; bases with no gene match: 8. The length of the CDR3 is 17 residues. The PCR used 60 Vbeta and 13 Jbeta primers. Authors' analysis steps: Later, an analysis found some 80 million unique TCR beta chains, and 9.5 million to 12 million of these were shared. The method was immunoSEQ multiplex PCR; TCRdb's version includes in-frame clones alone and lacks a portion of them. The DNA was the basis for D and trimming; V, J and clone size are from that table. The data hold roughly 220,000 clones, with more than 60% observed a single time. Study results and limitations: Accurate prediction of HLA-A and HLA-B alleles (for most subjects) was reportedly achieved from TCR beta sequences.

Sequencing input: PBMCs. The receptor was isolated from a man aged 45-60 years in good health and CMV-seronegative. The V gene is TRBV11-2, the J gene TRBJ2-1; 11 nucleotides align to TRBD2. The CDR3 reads CASSSNPLAGGYNEQFF. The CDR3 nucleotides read TGTGCCAGCAGCTCGAACCCCCTAGCGGGAGGCTACAATGAGCAGTTCTTC.